A single T cell receptor beta chain is shown here with its context. This record comes from a study of blood T cell repertoires in COVID-19. At the level of the study: The United States, Italy and Spain were the sources of the acute and convalescent COVID-19 samples. Sample material is recorded as cDNA or gDNA derived from T cells, B-cell-depleted T cells, or PBMCs.

In the study's own analysis: Estimation of nucleated cell counts relied on the amplification of reference gene primers. Generated by immunoSEQ multiplex PCR, the TCRdb table keeps only in-frame clones and is missing some. That table is the source of V, J and clone size, and D and trimming were worked out from the DNA. The sample contains approximately 76,000 clones, 85% of which appear only once. Sequenced: peripheral blood. The receptor's source is a woman older than 75 with active or convalescent COVID-19.

CDR3 sequence: CASSLGAGVAETQYF. The CDR3 DNA reads TGTGCCAGCAGCTTAGGGGCGGGGGTAGCCGAGACCCAGTACTTC. The chain recombines TRBV7-2 with TRBJ2-5; 7 bases line up with TRBD2. J lost 5 bases, V lost 1 base, and 7 bases had no gene match. CDR1 and CDR2 from the germline V gene are SGHTA and FQGNSA. The CDR3 length is 15 residues.